This T cell receptor beta chain was documented in a study of blood T cell repertoires in COVID-19. Study-level background: Material from acute and convalescent COVID-19 was sourced from the United States, Italy and Spain. Sample material is recorded as cDNA or gDNA derived from T cells, B-cell-depleted T cells, or PBMCs.

How the authors handled the data: Estimation of nucleated cell counts was performed using reference gene primer amplification. Clones were sequenced by immunoSEQ multiplex PCR, and TCRdb holds only the in-frame ones, with some missing. V and J calls and clone size are given by that table; D and trimming were obtained from the DNA. In the table there are hundreds of thousands of clones, approximately 86% of which are singletons. Germline V gene lookup returns CDR1 ENHRY and CDR2 SYGVKD. After removal of 2 bases from V and 3 bases from J, the junction contained 1 base not matched to a gene. CDR3 length equals 14 residues.

The chain has TRBV10-3 and TRBJ2-3; 8 bases match TRBD2. The sequencing input was peripheral blood. This clonotype was obtained from an older woman with COVID-19, enrolled during active disease. The CDR3 DNA reads as TGTGCCATCAGTGAGGGCGGGGGGACAGATACGCAGTATTTT. This translates into CAISEGGGTDTQYF.